The TCR beta chain under discussion was sequenced for a study of T cell responses to AZD1222 COVID-19 vaccine (dated by TCRdb to the early 2020s). Study-wide context: TCR sequencing was performed for some 250 trial participants, of whom 200 to 220 were given two doses of AZD1222 and around 26 were given two doses of MenACWY control vaccine. Enrollment into the trials was organized by age into subgroups of 18-55, 56-69 and 70-plus years, and those subgroups contained roughly 160, 29 and 62 TCR-sequenced participants, respectively.

The CDR3 regions of human TCRbeta chains were subjected to immunosequencing. On the study's bioinformatics: TCRs in the repertoires were matched against a reference library of SARS-CoV-2-specific TCRs that had been generated with the MIRA antigen-specificity platform. Breadth was defined as the fraction of unique TCRs that were SARS-CoV-2-associated. Depth was defined as the fraction of total T cells that were SARS-CoV-2-associated. Using the MIRA data, each spike-specific TCR was assigned both to the spike region to which the TCR was reactive and to a CD4 or CD8 class. Log10-transformed breadth and depth values were compared by one-way ANOVA with Sidak's multiple comparisons tests. Sourced from immuneACCESS, this table was stored by TCRdb with only in-frame sequences that have V and J called. A share of the clones is absent; for the studies checked, an unresolved V gene accounts for under half, and the remainder has no known explanation. V, J and clone size were drawn from that table, and D and trimming were deduced from the DNA. This sample gives about 84,000 clones in total; just over 90% of them show up just once. The ten largest clones capture roughly 10% of the sample.

From the cysteine through the phenylalanine, the CDR3 covers 13 amino acids. Solely the CDR3 DNA is kept, with 39 bases framed from the first base. The germline V gene supplies CDR1 SGHVS and CDR2 FNYEAQ. The junction carries 5 bases between V and J, which are trimmed by 1 base and 4 bases respectively. Broad study findings and their caveats: Participants were mostly white British, with more females than males. The authors suggested clonal diversity may have been underestimated. After two AZD1222 doses, spike-specific TCR breadth and depth were significantly higher than at day 0 and than in MenACWY recipients. CD4 TCRs associated with the vaccine covered the entire spike protein, and the dominant responses were in regions 160-218 and 743-854. Reportedly, almost half of the unique spike-specific TCRs recognized epitopes lying outside the regions that are mutated in the B.1.351 and B.1.1.7 variants. Conclusions about previously exposed vaccinees were limited because only six AZD1222 recipients were SARS-CoV-2 seropositive at baseline. The 56-69-year group was small, and its depth increase did not reach significance, likely because of low power. Because no day 14 peak-response samples were available, repertoires were characterized only after the peak T cell response.

Of note for this clone: Its antigen target is currently unknown. No much larger clone is present one base from it, and per-base qualities are unavailable.

Per the publication, the time point label means: about 28 days (+/-7) after the second vaccine dose. Because spike-specific TCR depth and breadth did not differ between the two schedules, AZD1222 recipients who got a second dose at roughly 4 weeks were pooled with those who got a second dose at roughly 12 weeks. Vaccinee samples came from UK trials COV001 and COV002, including a single-blind randomized controlled phase 2/3 trial of AZD1222 (ChAdOx1 nCoV-19) in healthy adults. For TCRbeta chain sequencing, PBMC samples were collected from trial participants at day 0 and at day 28 after the second dose.

The V and J genes are TRBV7-6 and TRBJ2-1, with the D gene not clear enough to name. This material consisted of peripheral blood, taken 28 days after the second AZD1222 dose. This sequence was found in an adult who received the AZD1222 COVID-19 vaccine. The CDR3 reads as follows: CASSLGLYNEQFF. The DNA sequence is TGTGCCAGCAGCTTAGGCCTGTACAATGAGCAGTTCTTC. The reference TRBV7-6 and TRBJ2-1 proteins fill in what lies around the CDR3, so the full variable domain reads GAGVSQSPRYKVTKRGQDVALRCDPISGHVSLYWYRQALGQGPEFLTYFNYEAQQDKSGLPNDRFSAERPEGSISTLTIQRTEQRDSAMYRCASSLGLYNEQFFGPGTRLTVL.